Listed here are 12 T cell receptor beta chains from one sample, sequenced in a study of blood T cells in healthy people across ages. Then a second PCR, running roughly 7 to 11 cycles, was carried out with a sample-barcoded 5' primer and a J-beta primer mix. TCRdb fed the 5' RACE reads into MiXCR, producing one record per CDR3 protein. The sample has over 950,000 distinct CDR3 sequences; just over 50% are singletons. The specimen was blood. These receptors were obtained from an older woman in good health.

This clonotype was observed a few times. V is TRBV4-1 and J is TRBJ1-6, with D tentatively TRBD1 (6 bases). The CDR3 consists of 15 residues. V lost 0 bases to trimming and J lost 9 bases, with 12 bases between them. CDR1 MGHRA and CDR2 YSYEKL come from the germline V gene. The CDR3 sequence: CASSQDGGAASPLHF. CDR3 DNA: TGCGCCAGCAGCCAAGATGGGGGGGCTGCTTCACCCCTCCACTTT.

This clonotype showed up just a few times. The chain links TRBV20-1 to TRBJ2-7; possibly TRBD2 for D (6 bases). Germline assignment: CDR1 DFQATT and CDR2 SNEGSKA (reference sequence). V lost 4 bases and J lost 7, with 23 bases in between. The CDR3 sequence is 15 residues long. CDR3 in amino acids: CSANRPGLPRGEQYF. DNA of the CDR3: TGCAGTGCTAACCGCCCGGGACTCCCCCGGGGTGAGCAGTACTTC.

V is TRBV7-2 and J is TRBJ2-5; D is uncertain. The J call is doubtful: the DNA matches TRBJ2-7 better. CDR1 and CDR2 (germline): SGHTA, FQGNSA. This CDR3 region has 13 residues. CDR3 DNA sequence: TGTGCCAGCAGCTTAGTCTCAGACGGCGAGCAGTACTTC. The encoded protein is CASSLVSDGEQYF.

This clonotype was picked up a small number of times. The CDR3 spells CASSQEQGAGVYGYTF. The CDR3 nucleotides read TGCGCCAGCAGCCAAGAACAGGGGGCAGGGGTCTATGGCTACACCTTC. This chain links TRBV4-1 with TRBJ1-2; 9 bases are shared with TRBD1. This CDR3 contains 16 residues. Germline-derived CDR1 and CDR2 are MGHRA and YSYEKL. V dropped 0 bases and J dropped 4; count of bases not matched to a gene: 6.

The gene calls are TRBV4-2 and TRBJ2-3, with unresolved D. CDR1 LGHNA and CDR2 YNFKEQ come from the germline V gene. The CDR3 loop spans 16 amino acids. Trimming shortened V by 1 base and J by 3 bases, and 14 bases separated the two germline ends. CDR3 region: CASSQAPSSRTDTQYF. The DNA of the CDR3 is TGTGCCAGCAGCCAAGCTCCGAGTAGCAGAACAGATACGCAGTATTTT.

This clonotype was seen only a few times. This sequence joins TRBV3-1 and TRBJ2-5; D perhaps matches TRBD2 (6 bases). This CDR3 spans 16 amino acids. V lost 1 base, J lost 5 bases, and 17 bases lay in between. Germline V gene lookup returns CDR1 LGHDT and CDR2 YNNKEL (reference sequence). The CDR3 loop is CASSQGQKAGTETQYF. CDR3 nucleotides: TGTGCCAGCAGCCAAGGACAAAAAGCGGGTACGGAGACCCAGTACTTC.

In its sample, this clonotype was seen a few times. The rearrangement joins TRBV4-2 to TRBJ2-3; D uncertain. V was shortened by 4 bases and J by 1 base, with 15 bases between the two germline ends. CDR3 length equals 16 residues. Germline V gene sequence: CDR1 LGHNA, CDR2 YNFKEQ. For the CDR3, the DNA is TGTGCCAGCAGCCCAAGGGCAGTTCTCGGCACAGATACGCAGTATTTT. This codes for CASSPRAVLGTDTQYF.

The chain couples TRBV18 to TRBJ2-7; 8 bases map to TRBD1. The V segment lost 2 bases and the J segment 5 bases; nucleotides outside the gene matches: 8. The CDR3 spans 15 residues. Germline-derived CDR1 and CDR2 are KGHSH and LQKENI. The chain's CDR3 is CASSPGAGGGNEQYF. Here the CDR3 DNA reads TGTGCCAGCTCACCAGGGGCAGGGGGCGGTAACGAGCAGTACTTC.

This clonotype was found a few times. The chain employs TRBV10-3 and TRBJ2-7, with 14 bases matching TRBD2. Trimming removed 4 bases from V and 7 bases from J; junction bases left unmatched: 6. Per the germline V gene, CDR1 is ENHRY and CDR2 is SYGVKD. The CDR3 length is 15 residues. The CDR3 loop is CAISGRGLAGDEQYF. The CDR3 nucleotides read TGTGCCATCAGTGGGAGGGGACTAGCGGGAGATGAGCAGTACTTC.

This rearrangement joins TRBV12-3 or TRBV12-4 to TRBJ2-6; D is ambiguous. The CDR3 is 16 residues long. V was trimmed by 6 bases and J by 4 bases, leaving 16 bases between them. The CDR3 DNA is TGTGCCAGCAGCCTGGATTATAAGTCCGGGGCCAACGTCCTGACTTTC. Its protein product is CASSLDYKSGANVLTF.

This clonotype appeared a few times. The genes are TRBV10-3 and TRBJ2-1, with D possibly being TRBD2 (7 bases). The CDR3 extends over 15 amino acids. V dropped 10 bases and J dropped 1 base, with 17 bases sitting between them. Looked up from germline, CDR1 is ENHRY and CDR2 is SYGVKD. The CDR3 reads CATKEGGGSYNEQFF. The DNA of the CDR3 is TGTGCCACCAAAGAGGGGGGGGGATCCTACAATGAGCAGTTCTTC.

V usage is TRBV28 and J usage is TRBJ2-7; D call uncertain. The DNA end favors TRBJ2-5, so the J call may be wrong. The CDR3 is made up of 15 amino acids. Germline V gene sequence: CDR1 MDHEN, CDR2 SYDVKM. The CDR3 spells CASSRTPTYRETQYF. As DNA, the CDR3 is TGTGCCAGCAGCCGTACCCCTACTTATCGAGAGACCCAGTACTTC.